The present entry profiles one TCR beta chain with its context. TCRdb keeps only in-frame clones here, not all; method: immunoSEQ multiplex PCR. The table includes about 39,000 clones, about 80% detected once. The data were obtained in a study of high-grade serous ovarian cancer treatment subgroups. Tumor tissue was taken before any definitive surgery or chemotherapy was given. The CDR3 is 14 residues long. Germline V gene sequence: CDR1 MNHNS, CDR2 SASEGT. The V end was cut by 8 bases, the J end by 2 bases, with 15 bases between. The source material was tumor tissue. The chain recombines TRBV6-1 with TRBJ1-1; maybe TRBD1 (6 bases). The receptor was isolated from a human donor with high-grade serous ovarian cancer. As DNA, the CDR3 is TGTGCCAGCGGAAGTAGGGGGTTCAACACTGAAGCTTTCTTT. It is translated as CASGSRGFNTEAFF.